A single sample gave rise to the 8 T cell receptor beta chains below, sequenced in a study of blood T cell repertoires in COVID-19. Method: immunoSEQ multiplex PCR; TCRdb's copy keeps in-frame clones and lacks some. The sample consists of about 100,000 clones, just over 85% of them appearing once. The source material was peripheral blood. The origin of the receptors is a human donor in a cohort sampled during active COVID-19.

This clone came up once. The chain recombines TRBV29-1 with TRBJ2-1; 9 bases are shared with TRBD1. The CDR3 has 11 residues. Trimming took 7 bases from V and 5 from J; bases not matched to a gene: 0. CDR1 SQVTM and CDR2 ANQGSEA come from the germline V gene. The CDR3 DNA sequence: TGCAGCGGGACAGGGGACAATGAGCAGTTCTTC. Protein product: CSGTGDNEQFF.

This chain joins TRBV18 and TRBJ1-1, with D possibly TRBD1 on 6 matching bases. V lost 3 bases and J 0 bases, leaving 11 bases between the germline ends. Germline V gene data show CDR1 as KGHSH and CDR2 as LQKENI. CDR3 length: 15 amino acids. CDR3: CASSPKTGMNTEAFF. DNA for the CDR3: TGTGCCAGCTCACCGAAGACAGGAATGAACACTGAAGCTTTCTTT.

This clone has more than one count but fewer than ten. CDR3: CASSRGELFF. The CDR3 nucleotides read TGTGCCAGTAGCCGCGGGGAGCTGTTTTTT. The V and J genes are TRBV19 and TRBJ2-2; D is undetermined. CDR1 LNHDA and CDR2 SQIVND come from the germline V gene (reference sequence). Trimming cost V 6 bases and J 7 bases, with 3 bases left between them. The CDR3 totals 10 residues.

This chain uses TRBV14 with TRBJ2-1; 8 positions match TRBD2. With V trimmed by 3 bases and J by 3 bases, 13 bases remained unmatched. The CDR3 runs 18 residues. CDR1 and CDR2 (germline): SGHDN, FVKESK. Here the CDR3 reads CASSQYTGGSSFYNEQFF. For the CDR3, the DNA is TGTGCCAGCAGCCAGTACACGGGGGGGTCCTCCTTCTACAATGAGCAGTTCTTC.

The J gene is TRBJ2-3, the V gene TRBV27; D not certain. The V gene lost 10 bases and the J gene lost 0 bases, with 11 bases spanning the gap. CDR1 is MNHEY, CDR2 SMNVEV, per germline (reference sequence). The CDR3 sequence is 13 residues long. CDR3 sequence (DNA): TGTGCCACACACAGAGCTAGCACAGATACGCAGTATTTT. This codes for CATHRASTDTQYF.

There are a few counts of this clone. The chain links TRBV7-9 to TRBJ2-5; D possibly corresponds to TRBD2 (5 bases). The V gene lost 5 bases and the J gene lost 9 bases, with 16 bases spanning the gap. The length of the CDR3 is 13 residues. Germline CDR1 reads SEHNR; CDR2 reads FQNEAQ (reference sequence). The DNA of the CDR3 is TGTGCCAGCAGCAACCCCGGGGTGGCGGCCCAGTACTTC. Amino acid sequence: CASSNPGVAAQYF.

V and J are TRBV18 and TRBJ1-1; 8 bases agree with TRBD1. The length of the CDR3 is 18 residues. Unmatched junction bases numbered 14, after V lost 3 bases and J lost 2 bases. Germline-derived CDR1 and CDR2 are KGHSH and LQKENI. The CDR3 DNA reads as TGTGCCAGCTCACCGCGTTCAGGGGGCGGATCGGGCAACACTGAAGCTTTCTTT. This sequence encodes CASSPRSGGGSGNTEAFF. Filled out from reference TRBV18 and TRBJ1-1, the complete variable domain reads NAGVMQNPRHLVRRRGQEARLRCSPMKGHSHVYWYRQLPEEGLKFMVYLQKENIIDESGMPKERFSAEFPKEGPSILRIQQVVRGDSAAYFCASSPRSGGGSGNTEAFFGQGTRLTVV.

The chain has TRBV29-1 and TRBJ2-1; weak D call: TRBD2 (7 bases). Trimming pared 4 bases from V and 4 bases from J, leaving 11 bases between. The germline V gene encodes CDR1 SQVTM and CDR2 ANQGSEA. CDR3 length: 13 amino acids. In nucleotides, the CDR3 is TGCAGCGTTGTGAGCGGGACATACAATGAGCAGTTCTTC. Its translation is CSVVSGTYNEQFF.